This is a list of T cell receptor beta chains from one sample in a study of cytomegalovirus exposure and HLA in healthy donors. Sequenced by immunoSEQ multiplex PCR; TCRdb stores in-frame clones only, minus some. This sample yields over 130,000 clones, of which 55% to 70% are seen a single time; 5.5% to 9% belongs to the top ten. Specimen: PBMCs. These receptors came from a woman aged 55-70 years in good health and CMV-seropositive. The CDR3 runs from the conserved cysteine through the conserved F or W. D genes are given only for firm matches. Some rows mark clone size as missing; the rest say once, few, many or name a class of expanded clone.

abundance	v_gene	j_gene	len	d_gene	CDR3aa	CDR3nt
NA	TRBV25-1	TRBJ2-5	16	NA	CASSELSLQKEETQYF	TGTGCCAGCAGTGAATTAAGCTTACAGAAAGAAGAGACCCAGTACTTC
NA	TRBV28	TRBJ1-4	13	NA	CAIRGAGDEKLFF	TGTGCCATAAGAGGGGCAGGGGATGAAAAACTGTTTTTT
few	TRBV2	TRBJ1-1	16	TRBD1	CASSVGRGRGSTEAFF	TGTGCCAGCAGTGTCGGCAGGGGGCGCGGGAGCACTGAAGCTTTCTTT
NA	TRBV28	TRBJ2-1	14	NA	CASSFGLAGNEQFF	TGTGCCAGCAGTTTCGGGCTAGCAGGAAATGAGCAGTTCTTC
NA	TRBV9	TRBJ1-2	16	NA	CASSVLQSGGNYGYTF	TGTGCCAGCAGCGTACTACAATCGGGGGGGAACTATGGCTACACCTTC
NA	TRBV5-6	TRBJ1-5	14	NA	CASRQGKSNQPQHF	TGTGCCAGCCGGCAGGGAAAAAGCAATCAGCCCCAGCATTTT
NA	TRBV5-1	TRBJ2-6	16	NA	CASSLGQEVGANVLTF	TGCGCCAGCAGCTTGGGACAGGAGGTAGGGGCCAACGTCCTGACTTTC
NA	TRBV5-5	TRBJ2-1	13	NA	CASSLETYNEQFF	TGTGCCAGCAGCTTGGAAACATACAATGAGCAGTTCTTC
NA	TRBV28	TRBJ2-5	15	NA	CASSLRGQGRETQYF	TGTGCCAGCAGTTTAAGGGGTCAGGGCAGAGAGACCCAGTACTTC
NA	TRBV21-1	TRBJ2-7	13	NA	CASSNYYAYEQYF	TGTGCCAGCAGCAACTACTACGCCTACGAGCAGTACTTC
NA	TRBV28	TRBJ2-7	11	NA	CASSAGYEQYF	TGTGCCAGCAGTGCCGGTTACGAGCAGTACTTC
NA	TRBV10-1	TRBJ2-3	19	TRBD1	CASIGGSYRGPSCTDTQYF	TGCGCCAGCATAGGGGGTTCGTACAGGGGGCCCAGCTGCACAGATACGCAGTATTTT
few	TRBV30	TRBJ1-1	12	TRBD1	CATQGVNTEAFF	TGTGCCACCCAGGGGGTGAACACTGAAGCTTTCTTT
NA	TRBV30	TRBJ2-7	11	NA	CAWRDGNEQYF	TGTGCCTGGAGGGACGGGAACGAGCAGTACTTC
few	TRBV7-4	TRBJ2-7	15	NA	CASSLVRVRSHEQYF	TGTGCCAGCAGCTTAGTGAGGGTCAGGTCGCACGAGCAGTACTTC
once	TRBV27	TRBJ2-1	16	TRBD1	CASSPERGQSFHEQFF	TGTGCCAGCAGCCCTGAACGGGGACAGTCGTTCCATGAGCAGTTCTTC
few	TRBV19	TRBJ2-2	13	NA	CASTEGITGELFF	TGTGCCAGTACGGAGGGCATCACCGGGGAGCTGTTTTTT